Sequencing of this TCR beta chain was carried out in a study of T cells after yellow fever vaccination. TCRdb reprocessed the 5' RACE reads with MiXCR, giving one entry per CDR3 protein. Of over 300,000 distinct CDR3 sequences listed, 6.8% are singletons. The CDR3 contains 14 residues. V lost 6 bases and J lost 5; bases outside the gene matches: 11. The germline gives CDR1 DFQATT, CDR2 SNEGSKA (reference sequence). The sequencing used PBMCs, collected roughly 47 days after the first yellow fever vaccination. This receptor was taken from a man between 18 and 35 years old who received the YFV17D yellow fever vaccine. The chain joins TRBV20-1 to TRBJ2-5; 8 positions agree with TRBD2. The CDR3 here is CSAPRGGRRETQYF. The CDR3 DNA reads as TGCAGTGCACCACGGGGGGGCCGGCGGGAGACCCAGTACTTC.